Each of the 17 T cell receptor beta chains below was sequenced from the same sample in a study of shared clonotypes between healthy human individuals. Here immunoSEQ multiplex PCR was the method, and the copy in TCRdb shows in-frame clones only, minus some. The table has about a million clones, 60% to 85% seen once. The specimen sequenced was memory CD4+ T cells from PBMCs. Subset in this sample: CD45RA-negative fraction. The receptors derive from a man between 18 and 29 years old in good health. Some clones in this sample may be carry-over from other donors' samples.

This clone was counted only a few times. The rearrangement uses TRBV5-6 and TRBJ2-1; D possibly corresponds to TRBD1 (5 bases). Germline V CDR1 and CDR2: SGHDT, YYEEEE. This CDR3 spans 13 amino acids. V gave up 4 bases and J gave up 3 bases, with 8 bases separating them. CDR3 in DNA: TGTGCCAGCAGCCCAGACAGCTACAATGAGCAGTTCTTC. Encoded protein: CASSPDSYNEQFF.

This clone appeared a few times. The chain is built from TRBV2 and TRBJ2-1; 10 bases align to TRBD2. The germline V gene encodes CDR1 SNHLY and CDR2 FYNNEI. CDR3 length: 14 amino acids. V trimming: 4 bases; J trimming: 10 bases; junction bases outside the gene matches: 7. The CDR3 DNA is TGTGCCAGCAGTGTTTCTAGCGGGAGAGGGGAGCAGTTCTTC. Translated: CASSVSSGRGEQFF.

Here the CDR3 DNA reads TGTGCCAGCAGCTTATCTCCAGGTGGGGGTGAAAAACTGTTTTTT. Amino acid sequence: CASSLSPGGGEKLFF. J is TRBJ1-4 and V is TRBV7-2, with a possible D match to TRBD1 (5 bases). Looked up from germline, CDR1 is SGHTA and CDR2 is FQGNSA. The CDR3 runs 15 residues. Trimming left V 2 bases short and J 7 bases short, with 14 bases between.

The chain combines TRBV29-1 with TRBJ2-3; tentative D call: TRBD1 (7 bases). The CDR3 contains 14 residues. CDR1 is SQVTM, CDR2 ANQGSEA, per germline. The V end lost 6 bases, the J end lost 8 bases, and 21 bases lay between the germline ends. CDR3 in amino acids: CSVGAGTVGSTQYF. CDR3 in DNA: TGCAGCGTGGGGGCGGGGACAGTAGGTTCTACGCAGTATTTT.

This clone showed up just once. This chain joins TRBV25-1 and TRBJ2-1; 7 bases line up with TRBD2. The CDR3 loop spans 17 amino acids. Germline V gene lookup returns CDR1 MGHDK and CDR2 SYGVNS. V was pared by 10 bases and J by 4 bases, with 19 bases of the junction left unmatched. The CDR3 DNA is TGTGCCACCCCAGGGAGTTCACGGGAGGCAATGTACAATGAGCAGTTCTTC. Translation: CATPGSSREAMYNEQFF.

The V call is TRBV19, the J call TRBJ2-7; 11 bases align to TRBD1. This CDR3 is built from 15 residues. The V and J ends lost 3 bases and 3 bases, in that order; junction bases with no gene match: 4. Germline V CDR1 and CDR2: LNHDA, SQIVND (reference sequence). The CDR3 is CASSIAGTGGYEQYF. DNA for the CDR3: TGTGCCAGTAGTATCGCCGGGACAGGGGGCTACGAGCAGTACTTC. The full variable domain, its missing parts supplied by reference TRBV19 and TRBJ2-7, is DGGITQSPKYLFRKEGQNVTLSCEQNLNHDAMYWYRQDPGQGLRLIYYSQIVNDFQKGDIAEGYSVSREKKESFPLTVTSAQKNPTAFYLCASSIAGTGGYEQYFGPGTRLTVT.

This clone showed up just a few times. This chain joins TRBV5-6 and TRBJ1-2; the D is unclear. Trimming shortened V by 0 bases and J by 2 bases, and 8 bases separated the two germline ends. Looked up from germline, CDR1 is SGHDT and CDR2 is YYEEEE. The CDR3 is made up of 14 amino acids. CDR3: CASSLAERNYGYTF. DNA of the CDR3: TGTGCCAGCAGCTTGGCCGAGAGAAACTATGGCTACACCTTC. Full variable domain (outside the CDR3, taken from reference TRBV5-6 and TRBJ1-2): DAGVTQSPTHLIKTRGQQVTLRCSPKSGHDTVSWYQQALGQGPQFIFQYYEEEERQRGNFPDRFSGHQFPNYSSELNVNALLLGDSALYLCASSLAERNYGYTFGSGTRLTVV.

This clone was counted ten times or more. The chain couples TRBV2 to TRBJ2-7; TRBD2 aligns across 9 bases. After removal of 6 bases from V and 6 bases from J, the junction contained 18 bases not matched to a gene. Germline V gene sequence: CDR1 SNHLY, CDR2 FYNNEI. The CDR3 has 17 amino acids. CDR3 sequence reads: CASRKGGWREGPREQYF. The CDR3, as DNA: TGTGCCAGCAGGAAGGGGGGTTGGCGGGAGGGCCCCCGCGAGCAGTACTTC.

V usage is TRBV10-2 and J usage is TRBJ2-1; TRBD2 aligns across 8 bases. CDR1 and CDR2 from the germline V gene are WSHSY and SAAADI. The CDR3 is made up of 18 amino acids. The trim removed 4 bases at V and 5 bases at J, leaving 16 bases unmatched. This CDR3 reads CASSAYNPLAAIDNEQFF. CDR3 bases: TGCGCCAGCAGTGCCTACAACCCACTAGCGGCCATAGACAATGAGCAGTTCTTC.

This clone was seen only once. The chain recombines TRBV4-2 with TRBJ2-4; 7 bases line up with TRBD1. Trimming removed 2 bases from V and 0 bases from J; junction bases left unmatched: 4. Germline V gene lookup returns CDR1 LGHNA and CDR2 YNFKEQ. There are 16 residues in the CDR3. The CDR3 reads CASSQPGQRAKNIQYF. For the CDR3, the DNA is TGTGCCAGCAGCCAACCGGGACAGAGAGCCAAAAACATTCAGTACTTC.

V usage is TRBV27 and J usage is TRBJ1-1; 9 positions agree with TRBD1. Trimming removed 6 bases from V and 3 bases from J; junction bases left unmatched: 5. Germline loops: CDR1 MNHEY, CDR2 SMNVEV (reference sequence). The CDR3 is made up of 14 amino acids. The CDR3 nucleotides read TGTGCCAGCAGCCGGGACAGGGCGGACACTGAAGCTTTCTTT. This gives the protein CASSRDRADTEAFF.

Turning to this clone: This may stem from a read error, because a much larger clone lies one nucleotide away. Other DNA sequences in the same sample also yield this CDR3. V gene TRBV5-1 combines with J gene TRBJ2-7; D unresolved. Germline loops: CDR1 SGHRS, CDR2 YFSETQ. The CDR3 covers 13 residues. The CDR3 DNA follows: TGCGCCAGCAGCTTGGGACCCGCCTACGAGCAATACTTC. This encodes CASSLGPAYEQYF.

V usage is TRBV28 and J usage is TRBJ1-2; TRBD1 agrees at 9 bases. The CDR3 has 16 amino acids. Germline V gene data show CDR1 as MDHEN and CDR2 as SYDVKM. Trimming cost V 7 bases and J 5 bases; bases outside gene matches: 14. DNA for the CDR3: TGTGCCAGCACGATAACAGGGGGCGACACCTTTTATGGCTACACCTTC. Its protein is CASTITGGDTFYGYTF.

This clone was picked up many times. CDR3 nucleotides: TGTGCCAGCAGCCAACAGGGGGCGATCTGGGAGACCCAGTACTTC. Amino acids: CASSQQGAIWETQYF. V gene TRBV9 combines with J gene TRBJ2-5, with 9 bases matching TRBD1. The CDR3 sequence is 15 residues long. Germline V lookup: CDR1 SGDLS, CDR2 YYNGEE. V lost 4 bases to trimming and J lost 5 bases; unmatched junction nucleotides: 9.

This CDR3 reads CASSPGGETEAFF. The CDR3 DNA is TGTGCCAGCTCACCAGGGGGCGAGACTGAAGCTTTCTTT. The chain couples TRBV18 to TRBJ1-1; possible D gene TRBD1, 6 bases. V lost 2 bases and J 5 bases, leaving 9 bases between the germline ends. CDR1 KGHSH and CDR2 LQKENI come from the germline V gene. CDR3 length: 13 residues.

V usage is TRBV7-2 and J usage is TRBJ2-7, with 10 nucleotides matching TRBD1. The CDR3 spans 15 residues. Germline V CDR1 and CDR2: SGHTA, FQGNSA. With V trimmed by 5 bases and J by 6 bases, 10 bases remained unmatched. For the CDR3, the DNA is TGTGCCAGCAGCCTCCGAAGGGACAGGGGACTCGAGCAGTACTTC. Translating it yields CASSLRRDRGLEQYF.

The genes are TRBV11-2 and TRBJ1-2; D perhaps matches TRBD1 (6 bases). The CDR3 totals 13 residues. The V end was cut by 5 bases, the J end by 4 bases, with 11 bases between. CDR1 is SGHAT, CDR2 FQNNGV, per germline. CDR3 bases: TGTGCCAGCAGCCAAGGACAGTTCTATGGCTACACCTTC. Translated: CASSQGQFYGYTF.